This T cell receptor beta chain was recorded in a study of vaccination effects on CD4 cells after COVID-19. Study-wide background: Participants completed two doses of the BNT162b2 or mRNA-1273 vaccine.

The repertoire was sequenced with immunoSEQ multiplex PCR; TCRdb's copy has only in-frame clones and lacks some. The sample records 35,000 to 50,000 clones, roughly 72% being singletons. This clone was seen only a few times. As yet, its antigen is unknown. Antigen-specific CD4+ T cells were expanded (with viral peptide pools) by the ViraFEST assay ahead of sequencing. When around nine days of culture had elapsed, CD4+ T cells were isolated. In the vaccine recipients, nucleocapsid antibodies were negative and there was no prior SARS-CoV-2 infection. The sequence was obtained from a human donor who received a COVID-19 vaccine. Material: CD4+ T cells from PBMCs cultured with SARS-CoV-2 spike peptides, obtained before COVID-19 vaccination.

The CDR3 nucleotides are TGCAGCGTTTGGGGGGCGTACGGTAAAAACTATGGCTACACCTTC. Translated: CSVWGAYGKNYGYTF. V gene TRBV29-1 combines with J gene TRBJ1-2; D is perhaps TRBD1 (6 bases). Trimming shortened V by 5 bases and J by 2 bases, and 18 bases separated the two germline ends. The length of the CDR3 is 15 residues. Germline CDR1 is SQVTM and CDR2 is ANQGSEA.